These T cell receptor beta chains were read from a single sample in a study of T-cell reconstitution after alpha-beta-depleted transplantation in children. TCRdb reprocessed the PCR reads via MiXCR and lists one record per CDR3 protein. Of roughly 490,000 distinct CDR3 sequences listed, more than 9.5% are singletons. The material was PBMCs, mostly from graft donor cells, obtained 180 days after TCRalphabeta/CD19-depleted stem cell transplant. The receptors stem from a female patient aged 2-15 years who had a stem cell transplant for aplastic anemia, so the T cells may come from the graft donor. The CDR3 runs from the conserved cysteine through the conserved F or W. A D gene is named only where the DNA matches it firmly. Size tells how often a clone was seen (once, few, many) or the class of an expanded clone, and some rows leave it out.

clone_size j_call v_call d_call cdr3_aa cdr3_nt
. TRBJ2-2 TRBV24-1 TRBD2 CATSDPGTSGPYTGELFF TGTGCCACCAGTGACCCCGGGACTAGCGGGCCTTACACCGGGGAGCTGTTTTTT
. TRBJ2-1 TRBV7-8 TRBD2 CASSLARGGEQFF TGTGCCAGCAGCTTAGCCCGGGGGGGTGAGCAGTTCTTC
. TRBJ2-7 TRBV15 . CATSTRTGNYEQYF TGTGCCACCAGCACAAGGACTGGAAACTACGAGCAGTACTTC
few TRBJ2-7 TRBV28 . CASSGDGPYEQYF TGTGCCAGCAGTGGGGACGGCCCCTACGAGCAGTACTTC
. TRBJ2-7 TRBV9 . CASSVAGQSTYEQYF TGTGCCAGCAGCGTAGCAGGACAGAGTACCTACGAGCAGTACTTC
few TRBJ1-2 TRBV20-1 . CSARDRAGNYGYTF TGCAGTGCTAGAGATCGAGCCGGGAACTATGGCTACACCTTC
many TRBJ2-2 TRBV5-6 . CASSGGRELFF TGTGCCAGCAGCGGGGGTCGGGAGCTGTTTTTT
many TRBJ2-2 TRBV11-2 . CASSLRDSLGGELFF TGTGCCAGCAGCTTACGGGACTCCTTGGGCGGGGAGCTGTTTTTT
many TRBJ1-5 TRBV28 . CASSLGGLSNQPQHF TGTGCCAGCAGTTTGGGGGGACTCAGCAATCAGCCCCAGCATTTT
many TRBJ2-1 TRBV4-3 . CASSQVRVSYNEQFF TGCGCCAGCAGCCAGGTCCGGGTTTCCTACAATGAGCAGTTCTTC
. TRBJ2-5 TRBV9 . CASSVDGRAAVERETQYF TGTGCCAGCAGCGTAGATGGCCGAGCAGCGGTTGAGCGAGAGACCCAGTACTTC
. TRBJ2-2 TRBV20-1 TRBD1 CSAIRGGDTGELFF TGCAGTGCTATAAGAGGGGGCGACACCGGGGAGCTGTTTTTT
few TRBJ2-7 TRBV5-1 TRBD1 CASSLGQGPEQYF TGCGCCAGCAGCTTGGGACAGGGACCCGAGCAGTACTTC
few TRBJ1-2 TRBV29-1 TRBD1 CSVDNRGLANYGYTF TGCAGCGTGGACAACAGGGGGCTGGCTAACTATGGCTACACCTTC
few TRBJ1-1 TRBV20-1 . CSARASSLMNTEAFF TGCAGTGCTAGAGCTAGCAGCCTCATGAACACTGAAGCTTTCTTT
. TRBJ2-3 TRBV4-3 . CASSQEGQREYF TGCGCCAGCAGCCAAGAGGGACAACGGGAGTATTTT
. TRBJ1-2 TRBV6-2/TRBV6-3 . CASKRRDYYGYTF TGTGCCAGCAAACGACGGGACTACTATGGCTACACCTTC
few TRBJ1-5 TRBV18 . CASSPPGGASNQPQHF TGTGCCAGCTCACCACCGGGAGGGGCTAGCAATCAGCCCCAGCATTTT
. TRBJ1-2 TRBV29-1 . CSVERPHYGYTF TGCAGCGTTGAACGACCGCACTATGGCTACACCTTC
. TRBJ2-1 TRBV20-1 TRBD2 CSPLAGGPLYGEQFF TGCAGCCCCCTAGCGGGAGGGCCTCTCTACGGTGAGCAGTTCTTC
. TRBJ1-2 TRBV24-1 . CATSVGTGYTF TGTGCCACCAGTGTAGGGACTGGCTACACCTTC
. TRBJ2-1 TRBV9 TRBD2 CASSPSGVINNEQFF TGTGCCAGCAGCCCCAGCGGGGTAATAAACAATGAGCAGTTCTTC
. TRBJ1-5 TRBV28 . CASSEGLLRRINQPQHF TGTGCCAGCAGTGAAGGGCTTCTCCGGCGGATCAATCAGCCCCAGCATTTT
. TRBJ1-1 TRBV7-2 . CASSLRPGSEAFF TGTGCCAGCAGCTTAAGGCCAGGCAGTGAAGCTTTCTTT
many TRBJ2-1 TRBV6-5 TRBD2 CASSYSGLAGGNEQFF TGTGCCAGCAGTTACTCAGGGCTAGCGGGAGGGAATGAGCAGTTCTTC
many TRBJ2-1 TRBV5-1 . CASSFPGQQEDEQFF TGCGCCAGCAGCTTCCCGGGACAACAAGAAGATGAGCAGTTCTTC
few TRBJ2-7 TRBV9 . CASSVASTASSYEQYF TGTGCCAGCAGCGTAGCCTCCACGGCCTCCTCCTACGAGCAGTACTTC
. TRBJ2-2 TRBV29-1 . CSVRPGSDTGELFF TGCAGCGTTAGGCCCGGGAGTGACACCGGGGAGCTGTTTTTT
few TRBJ1-6 TRBV28 . CASSSTDKAWRNSPLHF TGTGCCAGCAGCTCCACTGATAAGGCTTGGAGGAATTCACCCCTCCACTTT
. TRBJ2-7 TRBV14 TRBD1 CASSARTGGFYEQYF TGTGCCAGCAGCGCCCGGACAGGCGGGTTTTACGAGCAGTACTTC
. TRBJ1-1 TRBV5-1 TRBD1 CASSLARWTGEGDEAFF TGCGCCAGCAGCTTGGCCCGCTGGACAGGGGAAGGCGATGAAGCTTTCTTT
. TRBJ2-1 TRBV14 . CASSQDPRGRQFF TGTGCCAGCAGCCAAGATCCCCGGGGAAGGCAGTTCTTC
few TRBJ2-1 TRBV10-3 . CAISESRGTPHGEQFF TGTGCCATCAGTGAGTCGCGCGGGACCCCCCACGGGGAGCAGTTCTTC